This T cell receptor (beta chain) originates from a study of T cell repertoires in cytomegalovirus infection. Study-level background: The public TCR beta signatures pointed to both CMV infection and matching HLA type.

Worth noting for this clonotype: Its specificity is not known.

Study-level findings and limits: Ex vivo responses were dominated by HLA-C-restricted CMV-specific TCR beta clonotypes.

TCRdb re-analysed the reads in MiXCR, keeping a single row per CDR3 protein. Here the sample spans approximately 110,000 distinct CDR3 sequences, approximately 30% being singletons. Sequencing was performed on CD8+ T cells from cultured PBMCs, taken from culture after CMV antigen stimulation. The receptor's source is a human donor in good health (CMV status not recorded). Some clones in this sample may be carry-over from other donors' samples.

The CDR3 DNA is TGCGCCAGCAGCCAAGATATCGGACAGGACCCTCATGGCTACACCTTC. This gives the protein CASSQDIGQDPHGYTF. The rearrangement uses TRBV4-3 and TRBJ1-2; 7 bases fit TRBD1. Losses at the gene ends were 0 bases for V and 6 bases for J; bases not matched to a gene: 10. CDR1 is LGHNA, CDR2 YSLEER, per germline. The CDR3 runs 16 residues.